The present TCR beta chain was sequenced within a study of blood T cell repertoires in COVID-19. Study-level information: There were acute and convalescent COVID-19 samples, and they came from the United States, Italy and Spain. Sources were T cells, B-cell-depleted T cells, or PBMCs; the material itself was cDNA or gDNA.

Per the original data handling: From reference gene primer amplification, estimates of nucleated cell counts were derived. Repertoires were generated with immunoSEQ multiplex PCR, while TCRdb's copy carries only in-frame clones and drops some. Clonal size and the V and J genes are those of that table, whereas D and trimming came from the DNA. Of 65,000 to 95,000 clones in the sample, roughly 86% were seen once. V lost 5 bases, J lost 0 bases, and 10 bases lay in between. The CDR3 runs to 15 residues. Germline V lookup: CDR1 SGHVS, CDR2 FQNEAQ. The TCR comes from a man aged 65 to 79 with acute or convalescent COVID-19. This chain uses TRBV7-8 with TRBJ1-4; D gene ambiguous. Sequenced: peripheral blood. The CDR3 coding sequence is TGTGCCAGCAGCCTTAGCCCTGCAACTAATGAAAAACTGTTTTTT. This sequence encodes CASSLSPATNEKLFF.